These T cell receptor beta chains were read from a single sample in a study of chemoradiotherapy in HPV16-positive cancers. Only in-frame clones appear in the TCRdb table, and some are missing; sequencing was by immunoSEQ multiplex PCR. This repertoire shows around 11,000 clones, roughly 82% found once; its top ten account for roughly 2.7%. This specimen consisted of blood, obtained from a patient who underwent chemoradiotherapy. These receptor sequences come from a human donor with HPV-associated anogenital cancer. CDR3s include the opening cysteine and the closing phenylalanine or tryptophan.

V	J	CDR3
TRBV6-5	TRBJ1-1	CASRPSPRGTEAFF
TRBV18	TRBJ2-5	CASRWTVQETQYF
TRBV5-1	TRBJ1-1	CASSAGQGLSTEAFF
TRBV11-2	TRBJ2-1	CASSLGSGGGSSYNEQFF
TRBV29-1	TRBJ2-2	CSVLFRGRETGELFF
TRBV19	TRBJ1-6	CASSMAGTYNSPLHF
TRBV11-3	TRBJ1-1	CASSPRGGTEAFF
TRBV2	TRBJ2-7	CASSDPGWSEQYF
TRBV7-2	TRBJ1-1	CASSLGGWGQTEAFF
TRBV5-1	TRBJ1-4	CASSFRSLNEKLFF
TRBV18	TRBJ2-3	CASSPDTMGETQYF
TRBV7-4	TRBJ2-5	CASSLRDGQETQYF
TRBV7-3	TRBJ2-3	CASSPLRGGTDTQYF
TRBV7-3	TRBJ2-5	CASSLQGAGVQETQYF
TRBV5-1	TRBJ2-5	CASSLAVGSQETQYF
TRBV14	TRBJ2-5	CASSPGVQETQYF
TRBV11-2	TRBJ2-5	CASSFGRGRDRRYQETQYF
TRBV6-5	TRBJ2-7	CASSYLGTIHEQYF